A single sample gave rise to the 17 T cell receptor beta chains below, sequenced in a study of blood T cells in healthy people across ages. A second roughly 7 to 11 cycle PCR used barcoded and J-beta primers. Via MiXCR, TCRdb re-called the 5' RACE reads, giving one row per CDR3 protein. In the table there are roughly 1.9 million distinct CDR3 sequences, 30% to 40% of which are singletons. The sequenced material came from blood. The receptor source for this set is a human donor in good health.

CDR3 in amino acids: CAISERDSGSNQPQHF. CDR3 bases: TGTGCCATCAGTGAGAGGGATTCGGGGAGCAATCAGCCCCAGCATTTT. The chain carries TRBV10-3 and TRBJ1-5; D is ambiguous. The CDR3 has 16 residues. V lost 2 bases to trimming and J lost 1 base, with 12 bases between them. CDR1 is ENHRY and CDR2 is SYGVKD in the germline V gene.

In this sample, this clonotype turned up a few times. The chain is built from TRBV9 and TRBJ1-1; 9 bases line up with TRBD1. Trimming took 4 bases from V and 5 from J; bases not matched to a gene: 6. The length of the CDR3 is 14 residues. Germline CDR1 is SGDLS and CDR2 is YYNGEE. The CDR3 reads CASSFGDRETEAFF. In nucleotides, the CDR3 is TGTGCCAGCAGCTTTGGGGACAGGGAGACTGAAGCTTTCTTT. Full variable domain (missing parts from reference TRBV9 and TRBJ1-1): DSGVTQTPKHLITATGQRVTLRCSPRSGDLSVYWYQQSLDQGLQFLIQYYNGEERAKGNILERFSAQQFPDLHSELNLSSLELGDSALYFCASSFGDRETEAFFGQGTRLTVV.

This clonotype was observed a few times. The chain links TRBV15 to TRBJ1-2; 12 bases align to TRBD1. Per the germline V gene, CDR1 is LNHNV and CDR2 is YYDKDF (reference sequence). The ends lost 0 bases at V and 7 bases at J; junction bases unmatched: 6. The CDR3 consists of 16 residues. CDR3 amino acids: CATSRDWGQGAVGYTF. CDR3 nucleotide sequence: TGTGCCACCAGCAGAGATTGGGGACAGGGGGCAGTTGGCTACACCTTC.

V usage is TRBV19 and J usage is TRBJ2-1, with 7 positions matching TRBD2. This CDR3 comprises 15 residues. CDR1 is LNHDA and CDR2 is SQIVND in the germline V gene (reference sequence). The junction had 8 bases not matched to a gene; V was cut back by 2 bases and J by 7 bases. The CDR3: CASSIPAGVTNEQFF. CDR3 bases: TGTGCCAGTAGTATACCGGCGGGGGTAACGAATGAGCAGTTCTTC.

This CDR3 is CASSLARKVDNQPQHF. CDR3 in DNA: TGTGCCAGCAGTTTAGCGAGGAAGGTAGACAATCAGCCCCAGCATTTT. The rearrangement links TRBV27 to TRBJ1-5, with unresolved D. Germline CDR1 and CDR2: MNHEY and SMNVEV (reference sequence). The V end lost 2 bases, the J end lost 3 bases, and 14 bases lay between the germline ends. This CDR3 has 16 amino acids.

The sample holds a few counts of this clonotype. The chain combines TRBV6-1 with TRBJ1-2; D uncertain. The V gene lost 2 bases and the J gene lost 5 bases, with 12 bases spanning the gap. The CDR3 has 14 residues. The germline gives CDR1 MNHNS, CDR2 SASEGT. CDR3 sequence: CASSERVGPYGYTF. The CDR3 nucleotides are TGTGCCAGCAGTGAACGGGTAGGGCCTTATGGCTACACCTTC.

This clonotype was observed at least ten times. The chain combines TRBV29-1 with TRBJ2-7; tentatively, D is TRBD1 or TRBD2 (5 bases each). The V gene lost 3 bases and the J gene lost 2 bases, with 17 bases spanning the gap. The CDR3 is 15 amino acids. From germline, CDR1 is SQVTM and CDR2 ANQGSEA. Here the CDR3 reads CSVESGTTRTYEQYF. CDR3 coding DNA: TGCAGCGTTGAGTCAGGGACCACGAGAACCTACGAGCAGTACTTC.

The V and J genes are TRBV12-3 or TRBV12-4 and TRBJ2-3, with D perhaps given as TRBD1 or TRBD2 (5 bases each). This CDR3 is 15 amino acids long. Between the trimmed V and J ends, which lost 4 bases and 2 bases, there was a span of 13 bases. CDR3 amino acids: CASSYGTSFTDTQYF. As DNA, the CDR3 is TGTGCCAGCAGTTACGGGACCAGTTTCACAGATACGCAGTATTTT.

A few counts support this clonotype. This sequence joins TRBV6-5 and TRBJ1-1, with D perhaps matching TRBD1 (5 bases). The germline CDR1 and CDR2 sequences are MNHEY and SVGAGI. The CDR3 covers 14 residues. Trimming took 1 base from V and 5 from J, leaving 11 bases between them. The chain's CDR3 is CASSYYQGNTEAFF. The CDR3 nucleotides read TGTGCCAGCAGTTACTACCAGGGAAATACTGAAGCTTTCTTT.

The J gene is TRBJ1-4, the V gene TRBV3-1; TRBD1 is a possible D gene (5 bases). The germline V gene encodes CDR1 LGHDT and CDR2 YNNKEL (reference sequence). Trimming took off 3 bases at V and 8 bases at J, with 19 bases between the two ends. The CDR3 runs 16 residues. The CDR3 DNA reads TGTGCCAGCAGCCAGGTCGGGCCACAGGCTAGAGAAAAACTGTTTTTT. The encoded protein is CASSQVGPQAREKLFF.

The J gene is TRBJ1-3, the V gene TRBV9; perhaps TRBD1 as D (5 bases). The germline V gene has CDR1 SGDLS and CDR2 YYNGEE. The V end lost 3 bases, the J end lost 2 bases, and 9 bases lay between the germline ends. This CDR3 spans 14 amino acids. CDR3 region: CASSDGGPGNTIYF. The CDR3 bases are TGTGCCAGCAGCGACGGGGGTCCTGGAAACACCATATATTTT.

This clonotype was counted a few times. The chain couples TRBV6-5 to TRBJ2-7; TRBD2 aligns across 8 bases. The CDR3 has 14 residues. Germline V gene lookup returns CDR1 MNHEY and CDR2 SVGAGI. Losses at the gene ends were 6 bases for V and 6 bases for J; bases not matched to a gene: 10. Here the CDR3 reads CASRRPGLDSEQYF. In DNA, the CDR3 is TGTGCCAGCAGACGACCGGGACTAGACTCCGAGCAGTACTTC.

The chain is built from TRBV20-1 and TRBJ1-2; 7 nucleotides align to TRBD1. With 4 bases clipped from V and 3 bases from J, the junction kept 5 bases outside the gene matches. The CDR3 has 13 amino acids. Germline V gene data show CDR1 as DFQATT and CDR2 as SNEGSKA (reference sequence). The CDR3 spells CSATETGHYGYTF. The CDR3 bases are TGCAGTGCTACCGAGACAGGGCACTATGGCTACACCTTC.

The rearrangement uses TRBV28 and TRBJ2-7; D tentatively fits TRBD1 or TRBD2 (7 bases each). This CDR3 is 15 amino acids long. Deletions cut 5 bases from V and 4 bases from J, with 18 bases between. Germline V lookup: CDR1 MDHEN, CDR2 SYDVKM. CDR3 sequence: CASSHPGGGPYEQYF. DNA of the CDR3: TGTGCCAGCAGTCACCCAGGGGGGGGGCCTTACGAGCAGTACTTC.

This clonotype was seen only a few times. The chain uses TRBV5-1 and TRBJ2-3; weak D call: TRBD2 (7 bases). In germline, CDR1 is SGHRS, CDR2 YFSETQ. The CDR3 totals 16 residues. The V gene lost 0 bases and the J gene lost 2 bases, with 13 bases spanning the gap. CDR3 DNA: TGCGCCAGCAGCTTGGTTGGGGGGGCGACCACAGATACGCAGTATTTT. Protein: CASSLVGGATTDTQYF.

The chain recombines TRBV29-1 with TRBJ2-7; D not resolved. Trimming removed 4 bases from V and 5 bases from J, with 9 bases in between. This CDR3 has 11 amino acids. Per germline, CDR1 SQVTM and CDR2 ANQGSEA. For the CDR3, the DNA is TGCAGCGTTGTTTCTGTGAACGAGCAGTACTTC. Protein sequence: CSVVSVNEQYF.

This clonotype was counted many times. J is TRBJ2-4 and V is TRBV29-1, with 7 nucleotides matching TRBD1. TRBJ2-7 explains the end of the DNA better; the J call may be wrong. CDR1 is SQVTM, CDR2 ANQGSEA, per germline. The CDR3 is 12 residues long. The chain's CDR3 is CSVETGSIEQYF. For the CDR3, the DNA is TGCAGCGTTGAGACAGGGTCAATCGAGCAGTACTTC.